Listed here are 5 T cell receptor beta chains from one sample, sequenced in a study of blood T cell repertoires in COVID-19. Only in-frame clones appear in the TCRdb table, and some are missing; sequencing was by immunoSEQ multiplex PCR. The sample shows about 120,000 clones, about 88% of them seen only once. The specimen sequenced was peripheral blood. The receptor set was obtained from a man aged 35-49 years with acute or convalescent COVID-19.

The chain couples TRBV5-1 to TRBJ2-1, with D tentatively TRBD2 (7 bases). The CDR3 loop spans 14 amino acids. In germline, CDR1 is SGHRS, CDR2 YFSETQ. The V end lost 4 bases, the J end lost 6 bases, and 14 bases lay between the germline ends. Written as DNA, the CDR3 is TGCGCCAGCAGCGGGGGGGCCTTAGGCAATGAGCAGTTCTTC. Its translation: CASSGGALGNEQFF.

The chain links TRBV6-1 to TRBJ1-2; 9 nucleotides line up with TRBD1. CDR3 size: 15 residues. Unmatched junction bases numbered 9, after V lost 3 bases and J lost 7 bases. Germline assignment: CDR1 MNHNS and CDR2 SASEGT. DNA for the CDR3: TGTGCCAGCAGTGATTTTTTGGGACAGGGCTTTGGCTACACCTTC. Its protein product is CASSDFLGQGFGYTF.

The gene calls are TRBV18 and TRBJ1-1; 10 bases map to TRBD1. CDR3 length: 16 amino acids. The ends lost 3 bases at V and 6 bases at J; junction bases unmatched: 10. CDR1 is KGHSH and CDR2 is LQKENI in the germline V gene. CDR3 residues: CASSPRRDRGFSEAFF. The CDR3 bases are TGTGCCAGCTCACCTCGCCGGGACAGGGGATTTTCTGAAGCTTTCTTT.

This chain joins TRBV10-3 and TRBJ2-5; TRBD2 matches 8 bases. CDR1 is ENHRY, CDR2 SYGVKD, per germline. The junction had 1 base not matched to a gene; V was cut back by 2 bases and J by 5 bases. The CDR3 sequence is 13 residues long. Here the CDR3 DNA reads TGTGCCATCAGTGAGGGCGGGGGGGAGACCCAGTACTTC. It is translated as CAISEGGGETQYF.

The CDR3, as DNA: TGTGCCAGCAGCCAAGGCTTATGGGGACAATATAGCAATCAGCCCCAGCATTTT. Translated: CASSQGLWGQYSNQPQHF. The rearrangement links TRBV3-1 (or the pseudogene TRBV3-2) to TRBJ1-5; D is possibly TRBD1 (6 bases). The CDR3 has 18 amino acids. Trimming pared 1 base from V and 0 bases from J, leaving 16 bases between. Looked up from germline, CDR1 is LGHDT and CDR2 is YNNKEL (reference sequence).